Listed below are T cell receptor beta chains from one sample, sequenced in a study of human T cells and chemical hapten exposure. TCRdb passed the RACE reads through MiXCR, listing each CDR3 protein once. The sample yields about 100,000 distinct CDR3 sequences, about an eighth seen once. The sample consisted of whole blood, taken in connection with sensitization to the hapten diphenylcyclopropenone (DPC). Receptors originate from a woman in her forties with alopecia areata. Some clones in this sample may be carry-over from other donors' samples. Both conserved end residues are part of each CDR3. A D gene is named only where the DNA matches it firmly. The size entry is marked missing in some rows and otherwise reads once, few, many or a size class.

CDR3 DNA: TGTGCCAGCAGCTTCGACGGCACAGATACGCAGTATTTT; CDR3 protein: CASSFDGTDTQYF; V gene: TRBV5-5; clone size: -; D gene: -; J gene: TRBJ2-3
CDR3 DNA: TGTGCCAGCAGTGTGACAGGGGGTCTTAGCTCCTACGAGCAGTACTTC; CDR3 protein: CASSVTGGLSSYEQYF; V gene: TRBV25-1; clone size: many; D gene: TRBD1; J gene: TRBJ2-7
CDR3 DNA: TGTGCCAGCCTAGAAGCTTTCTTT; CDR3 protein: CASLEAFF; V gene: TRBV28; clone size: many; D gene: -; J gene: TRBJ1-1
CDR3 DNA: TGTGCCAGCAGAAGAATGAGAACTAGCACAGATACGCAGTATTTT; CDR3 protein: CASRRMRTSTDTQYF; V gene: TRBV7-9; clone size: few; D gene: -; J gene: TRBJ2-3
CDR3 DNA: TGTGCCAGCAGCCTAAGCGGGGGGAAGGGCTATGGCTACACCTTC; CDR3 protein: CASSLSGGKGYGYTF; V gene: TRBV3-1; clone size: -; D gene: -; J gene: TRBJ1-2
CDR3 DNA: TGTGCCAGCAGCCGTCTCTGGGGTGACACCGGGGAGCTGTTTTTT; CDR3 protein: CASSRLWGDTGELFF; V gene: TRBV3-1; clone size: -; D gene: -; J gene: TRBJ2-2
CDR3 DNA: TGTGCCAGCAGCCATAGGACAGGGGCAGGCAATCAGCCCCAGCATTTT; CDR3 protein: CASSHRTGAGNQPQHF; V gene: TRBV28; clone size: many; D gene: TRBD1; J gene: TRBJ1-5
CDR3 DNA: TGTGCCAGCAGTTACAGGGCAACAGGGGATGAAGCTTTCTTT; CDR3 protein: CASSYRATGDEAFF; V gene: TRBV6-2/TRBV6-3; clone size: -; D gene: TRBD1; J gene: TRBJ1-1
CDR3 DNA: TGTGCCAGCAGGTCAGGGGGAACTAGTTGGACTGAAGCTTTCTTT; CDR3 protein: CASRSGGTSWTEAFF; V gene: TRBV6-5; clone size: few; D gene: TRBD1; J gene: TRBJ1-1
CDR3 DNA: TGCAGTGCCGACTCCGGGACAGGGACTAGCGGGAGATTCTCTGGGGCCAACGTCCTGACTTTC; CDR3 protein: CSADSGTGTSGRFSGANVLTF; V gene: TRBV20-1; clone size: -; D gene: TRBD2; J gene: TRBJ2-6
CDR3 DNA: TGTGCCAGCAGTTACCCGAGACAGGGCAATGAGCAGTTCTTC; CDR3 protein: CASSYPRQGNEQFF; V gene: TRBV6-2/TRBV6-3; clone size: few; D gene: TRBD1; J gene: TRBJ2-1
CDR3 DNA: TGTGCCATCAGTGAGGACAGGGGCGACGGAGAGACCCAGTACTTC; CDR3 protein: CAISEDRGDGETQYF; V gene: TRBV10-3; clone size: -; D gene: TRBD1; J gene: TRBJ2-5
CDR3 DNA: TGCAGCGTTCTGACTAGCGGGAGTCAGGGTGAGCAGTTCTTC; CDR3 protein: CSVLTSGSQGEQFF; V gene: TRBV29-1; clone size: -; D gene: TRBD2; J gene: TRBJ2-1
CDR3 DNA: TGTGCCAGCGGAGCGGGAGGCTACACCGGGGAGCTGTTTTTT; CDR3 protein: CASGAGGYTGELFF; V gene: TRBV11-3; clone size: many; D gene: TRBD2; J gene: TRBJ2-2
CDR3 DNA: TGCGCCAGCAGCACAGCGAGCACTGGGAATCAGCCCCAGCATTTT; CDR3 protein: CASSTASTGNQPQHF; V gene: TRBV5-1; clone size: -; D gene: -; J gene: TRBJ1-5
CDR3 DNA: TGTGCCAGCAGTCGGGTGGATGGAACCTATGGCTACACCTTC; CDR3 protein: CASSRVDGTYGYTF; V gene: TRBV28; clone size: few; D gene: -; J gene: TRBJ1-2
CDR3 DNA: TGTGCCAGCACCGACGGGGAGGGTTGGGGTAACATTCAGTACTTC; CDR3 protein: CASTDGEGWGNIQYF; V gene: TRBV11-2; clone size: many; D gene: TRBD2; J gene: TRBJ2-4
CDR3 DNA: TGTGCCAGCAGCCCCGCTCAGACCAGCCAGCCCCAGCATTTT; CDR3 protein: CASSPAQTSQPQHF; V gene: TRBV7-9; clone size: -; D gene: -; J gene: TRBJ1-5
CDR3 DNA: TGCAGCGCGGGACAGAGCTATGGCTACACCTTC; CDR3 protein: CSAGQSYGYTF; V gene: TRBV29-1; clone size: many; D gene: TRBD1; J gene: TRBJ1-2
CDR3 DNA: TGTGCCAGCAGTTACGGACTCGGAATCAATGAGCAGTTCTTC; CDR3 protein: CASSYGLGINEQFF; V gene: TRBV6-2/TRBV6-3; clone size: many; D gene: -; J gene: TRBJ2-1
CDR3 DNA: TGTGCCAGCAGAAGCACCACAGCTGAAGCTTTCTTT; CDR3 protein: CASRSTTAEAFF; V gene: TRBV6-5; clone size: many; D gene: -; J gene: TRBJ1-1